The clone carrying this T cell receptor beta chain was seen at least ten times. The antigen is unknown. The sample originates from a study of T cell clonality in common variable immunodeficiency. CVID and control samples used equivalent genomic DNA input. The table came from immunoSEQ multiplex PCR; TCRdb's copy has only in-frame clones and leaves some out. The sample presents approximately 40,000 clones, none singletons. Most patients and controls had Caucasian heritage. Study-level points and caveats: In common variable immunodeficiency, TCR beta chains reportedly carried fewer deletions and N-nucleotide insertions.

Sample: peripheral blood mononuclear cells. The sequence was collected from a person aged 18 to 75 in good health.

The CDR3 loop is CASSLEGREYTQYF. Partial CDR3 DNA: TGTGCCAGCAGCTTAGAAGGCAGGGAGTATACG. The V call is TRBV7-2, the J call TRBJ2-3, with D perhaps matching TRBD1 or TRBD2 (5 bases each). Sequencing ends 3 residues short of the CDR3 end; the germline J gene provides the rest. Germline V gene data show CDR1 as SGHTA and CDR2 as FQGNSA. The CDR3 is 14 amino acids. V lost 1 base and J 7 bases, leaving 12 bases between the germline ends.